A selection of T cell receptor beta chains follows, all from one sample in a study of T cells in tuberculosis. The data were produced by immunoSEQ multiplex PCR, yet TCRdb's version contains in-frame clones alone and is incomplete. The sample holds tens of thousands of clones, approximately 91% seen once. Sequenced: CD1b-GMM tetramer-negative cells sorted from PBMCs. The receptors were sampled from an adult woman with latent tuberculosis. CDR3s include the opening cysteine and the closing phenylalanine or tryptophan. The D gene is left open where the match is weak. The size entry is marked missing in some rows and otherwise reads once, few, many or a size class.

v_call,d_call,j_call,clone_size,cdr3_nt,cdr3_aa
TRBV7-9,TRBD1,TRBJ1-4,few,TGTGCCAGCAGTCTACAGGGGAGCAATGAAAAACTGTTTTTT,CASSLQGSNEKLFF
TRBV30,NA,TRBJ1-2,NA,TGTGCCTGGAGTGTACGCGGTAACTATGGCTACACCTTC,CAWSVRGNYGYTF
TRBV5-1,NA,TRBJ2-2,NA,TGCGCCAGCGGATATAATACAGGGAACACCGGGGAGCTGTTTTTT,CASGYNTGNTGELFF
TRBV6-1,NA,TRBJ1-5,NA,TGTGCCAGCAGTGATGCGGGTAGCAATCAGCCCCAGCATTTT,CASSDAGSNQPQHF
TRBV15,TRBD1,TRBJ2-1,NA,TGTGCCACCAGTCCGGACAGGAGCTCCTACAATGAGCAGTTCTTC,CATSPDRSSYNEQFF
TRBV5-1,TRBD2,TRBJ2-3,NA,TGCGCCAGCAGGTCCACCGGGACTAGCGGGGCGGGGGATACGCAGTATTTT,CASRSTGTSGAGDTQYF
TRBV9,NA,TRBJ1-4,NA,TGTGCCAGCAGCCCCCTTGCAGCTAATGAAAAACTGTTTTTT,CASSPLAANEKLFF
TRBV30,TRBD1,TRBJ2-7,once,TGTGCCTGGAGTGTGACAGGGGGCGGTGAGCAGTACTTC,CAWSVTGGGEQYF
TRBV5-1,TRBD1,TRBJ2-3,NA,TGCGCCAGCAGCTTGATACAGGGGGTTGATACGCAGTATTTT,CASSLIQGVDTQYF
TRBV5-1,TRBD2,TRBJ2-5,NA,TGCGCCAGCAAAGTTAGAGCGGGGGGTTATCAAGAGACCCAGTACTTC,CASKVRAGGYQETQYF
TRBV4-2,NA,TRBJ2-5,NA,TGTGCCAGCAGCCCTCAGGGCTCGGGCCAACAAGAGACCCAGTACTTC,CASSPQGSGQQETQYF
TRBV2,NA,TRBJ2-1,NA,TGTGCCAGCAGTCGAGACAGGCAACGAGTCAATGAGCAGTTCTTC,CASSRDRQRVNEQFF
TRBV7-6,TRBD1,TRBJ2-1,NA,TGTGCCAGCAGCTTTGACACCGGACAGGGCTCTATCAATGAGCAGTTCTTC,CASSFDTGQGSINEQFF
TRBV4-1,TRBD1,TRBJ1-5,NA,TGCGCCAGCAGCCCGGACAGGGCTCCCAATCAGCCCCAGCATTTT,CASSPDRAPNQPQHF
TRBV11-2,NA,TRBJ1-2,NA,TGTGCCAGCAGCTTTGACAGTATAAACCTCCCTAATGGCTACACCTTC,CASSFDSINLPNGYTF
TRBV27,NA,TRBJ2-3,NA,TGTGCCAGCTCGACAGGCTGGTCGGAGTTGAATACGCAGTATTTT,CASSTGWSELNTQYF
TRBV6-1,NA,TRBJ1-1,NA,TGTGCCAGCCCCAGGAATTCGAACACTGAAGCTTTCTTT,CASPRNSNTEAFF
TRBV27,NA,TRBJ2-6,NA,TGTGCCAGCGGGAACAGGGGGGGTGGGGCCAACGTCCTGACTTTC,CASGNRGGGANVLTF
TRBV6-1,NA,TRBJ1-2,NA,TGTGCCAGCACCTTGACAGAGAACTATGGCTACACCTTC,CASTLTENYGYTF
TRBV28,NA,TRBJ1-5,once,TGTGCCAGCAGTTTAATCATGCAGGGGAATCAGCCCCAGCATTTT,CASSLIMQGNQPQHF